This TCR beta chain was recovered during a study of cytomegalovirus exposure and HLA in healthy donors. Whole-study findings and limits: Relative to the approximately 670-donor mean, N-insertions were reportedly fewer in an Asian-associated ancestry cluster in a later analysis.

On this clone itself: Its antigen is undetermined.

The germline V gene has CDR1 SQVTM and CDR2 ANQGSEA. V lost 6 bases and J lost 5, with 17 bases in between. The CDR3 loop spans 14 amino acids. With 60 Vbeta and 13 Jbeta primers, the PCR was carried out. Generated by immunoSEQ multiplex PCR, the TCRdb table keeps only in-frame clones and is missing some. The table shows hundreds of thousands of clones, with about 87% occurring only once. This receptor was identified in a woman aged 18-29 years in good health and CMV-seronegative. Material for sequencing was PBMCs. The chain couples TRBV29-1 to TRBJ2-1, with D perhaps matching TRBD2 (5 bases). The chain's CDR3 is CSVEPGGPHNEQFF. The CDR3 DNA sequence: TGCAGCGTCGAACCGGGCGGGCCCCACAATGAGCAGTTCTTC.